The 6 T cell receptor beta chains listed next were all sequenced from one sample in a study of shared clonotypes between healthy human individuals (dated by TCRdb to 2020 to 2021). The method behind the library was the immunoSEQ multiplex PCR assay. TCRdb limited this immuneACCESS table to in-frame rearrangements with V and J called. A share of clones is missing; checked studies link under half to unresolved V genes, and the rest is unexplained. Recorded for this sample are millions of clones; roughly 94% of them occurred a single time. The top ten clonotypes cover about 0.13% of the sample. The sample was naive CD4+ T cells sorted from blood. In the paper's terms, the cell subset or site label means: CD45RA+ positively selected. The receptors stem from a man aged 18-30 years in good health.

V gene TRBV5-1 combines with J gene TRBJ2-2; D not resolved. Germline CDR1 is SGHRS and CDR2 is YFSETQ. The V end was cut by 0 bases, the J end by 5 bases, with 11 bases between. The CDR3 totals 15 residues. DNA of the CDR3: TGCGCCAGCAGCTTGGATCCCCCTTGGACCGGGGAGCTGTTTTTT. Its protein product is CASSLDPPWTGELFF.

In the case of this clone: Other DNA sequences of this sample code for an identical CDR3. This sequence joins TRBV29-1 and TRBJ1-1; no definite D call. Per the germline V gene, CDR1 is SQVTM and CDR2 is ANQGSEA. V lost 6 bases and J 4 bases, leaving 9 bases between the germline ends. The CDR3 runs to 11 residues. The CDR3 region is CSVNRGTEAFF. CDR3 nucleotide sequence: TGCAGCGTGAACCGGGGCACTGAAGCTTTCTTT.

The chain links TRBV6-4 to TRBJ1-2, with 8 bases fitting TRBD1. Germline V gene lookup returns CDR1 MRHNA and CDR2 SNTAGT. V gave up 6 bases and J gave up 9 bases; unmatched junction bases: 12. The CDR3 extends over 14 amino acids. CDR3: CASRAGTGGSSYTF. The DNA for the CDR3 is TGTGCCAGCAGAGCCGGGACAGGAGGAAGTAGCTACACCTTC.

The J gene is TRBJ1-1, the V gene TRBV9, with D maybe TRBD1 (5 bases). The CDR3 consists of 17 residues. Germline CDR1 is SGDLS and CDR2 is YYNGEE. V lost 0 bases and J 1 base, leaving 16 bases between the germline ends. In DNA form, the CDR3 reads TGTGCCAGCAGCGTAGAGGGAGAAGACAGACCGAACACTGAAGCTTTCTTT. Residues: CASSVEGEDRPNTEAFF.

CDR3 nucleotides: TGTGCCAGCAGCTCACCGGGACTAGGTTTAAGGCAACCCTACGAGCAGTACTTC. Translation gives CASSSPGLGLRQPYEQYF. This chain connects TRBV11-3 to TRBJ2-7; TRBD2 aligns across 8 bases. The CDR3 contains 18 residues. Germline V gene data show CDR1 as SGHNT and CDR2 as YENEEA. The V segment lost 4 bases and the J segment 2 bases; nucleotides outside the gene matches: 16.

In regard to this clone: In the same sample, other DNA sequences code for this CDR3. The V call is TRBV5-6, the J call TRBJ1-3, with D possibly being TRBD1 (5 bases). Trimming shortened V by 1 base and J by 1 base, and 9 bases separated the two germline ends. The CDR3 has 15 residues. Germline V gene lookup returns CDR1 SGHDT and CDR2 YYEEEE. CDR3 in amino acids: CASSLRQISGNTIYF. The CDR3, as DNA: TGTGCCAGCAGCTTGCGACAGATATCTGGAAACACCATATATTTT.